A single sample gave rise to the 20 T cell receptor beta chains below, sequenced in a study of blood T cell repertoires in COVID-19. The method was immunoSEQ multiplex PCR; TCRdb's version includes in-frame clones alone and lacks a portion of them. The sample includes 120,000 to 150,000 clones, 80% to 90% of them seen just once. What was sequenced was peripheral blood. The receptors were sampled from a woman between 55 and 75 years old with COVID-19, enrolled during active disease.

This chain links TRBV7-9 with TRBJ1-2, with 10 nucleotides matching TRBD1. This CDR3 contains 16 residues. Trimming removed 5 bases from V and 3 bases from J; junction bases left unmatched: 9. Germline V gene lookup returns CDR1 SEHNR and CDR2 FQNEAQ (reference sequence). CDR3 residues: CASSPQTGGVYYGYTF. CDR3 DNA: TGTGCCAGCAGCCCTCAGACAGGGGGCGTGTACTATGGCTACACCTTC.

The chain is built from TRBV7-9 and TRBJ2-2, with 9 bases fitting TRBD2. This CDR3 contains 16 residues. J gave up 4 bases and V 2 bases, and 5 bases lay outside the gene matches. From germline, CDR1 is SEHNR and CDR2 FQNEAQ (reference sequence). In nucleotides, the CDR3 is TGTGCCAGCAGCTTATTAGCGGGGGCCCTCACCGGGGAGCTGTTTTTT. This gives the protein CASSLLAGALTGELFF.

The chain has TRBV3-1 (or the pseudogene TRBV3-2) and TRBJ1-4; 7 bases are a match to TRBD1. The CDR3 spans 11 residues. From germline, CDR1 is LGHDT and CDR2 YNNKEL (reference sequence). In nucleotides, the CDR3 is TGTGTCACAGGGGCTGATGAAAAACTGTTTTTT. It is translated as CVTGADEKLFF.

Only a few counts were recorded for this clone. The V and J genes are TRBV18 and TRBJ2-1; 12 nucleotides match TRBD2. The germline V gene has CDR1 KGHSH and CDR2 LQKENI. J gave up 9 bases and V 3 bases, and 6 bases lay outside the gene matches. The CDR3 runs 15 residues. CDR3 in amino acids: CASSPLAGGLVEQFF. CDR3 nucleotide sequence: TGTGCCAGCTCACCTCTAGCGGGGGGGCTTGTTGAGCAGTTCTTC.

CDR3: CASSPRGAGDNEKLFF. Here the CDR3 DNA reads TGCGCCAGCAGCCCCCGGGGGGCAGGGGATAATGAAAAACTGTTTTTT. J is TRBJ1-4 and V is TRBV5-1; D is perhaps TRBD1 (6 bases). CDR3 length: 16 amino acids. With 4 bases removed from V and 4 bases from J, the gap between germline ends came to 17 bases. Germline V CDR1 and CDR2: SGHRS, YFSETQ.

The chain carries TRBV28 and TRBJ1-1; D perhaps matches TRBD1 (6 bases). The V gene's germline CDR1 is MDHEN and CDR2 SYDVKM. V was cut by 8 bases and J by 4 bases, with 17 bases left in between. This CDR3 comprises 14 residues. CDR3 loop: CASRGGSSVTEAFF. CDR3 coding DNA: TGTGCCAGCCGTGGGGGCAGTTCCGTCACTGAAGCTTTCTTT. Looking up the rest from reference TRBV28 and TRBJ1-1 gives the full variable domain: DVKVTQSSRYLVKRTGEKVFLECVQDMDHENMFWYRQDPGLGLRLIYFSYDVKMKEKGDIPEGYSVSREKKERFSLILESASTNQTSMYLCASRGGSSVTEAFFGQGTRLTVV.

There are a few counts of this clone. The genes are TRBV19 and TRBJ1-1; tentatively, D is TRBD1 (5 bases). Germline V CDR1 and CDR2: LNHDA, SQIVND (reference sequence). The CDR3 spans 14 residues. V gave up 5 bases and J gave up 0 bases, with 10 bases separating them. CDR3 sequence: CASSSRGVNTEAFF. Here the CDR3 DNA reads TGTGCCAGTAGTTCTCGGGGGGTGAACACTGAAGCTTTCTTT. The whole variable domain, filled in from reference TRBV19 and TRBJ1-1, reads DGGITQSPKYLFRKEGQNVTLSCEQNLNHDAMYWYRQDPGQGLRLIYYSQIVNDFQKGDIAEGYSVSREKKESFPLTVTSAQKNPTAFYLCASSSRGVNTEAFFGQGTRLTVV.

This clone was picked up a small number of times. The chain carries TRBV4-2 and TRBJ1-1; D perhaps matches TRBD1 (6 bases). V lost 4 bases and J lost 8, with 26 bases in between. CDR1 is LGHNA, CDR2 YNFKEQ, per germline. The CDR3 contains 17 residues. The CDR3 is CASSPTTGDTGSSEAFF. The DNA of the CDR3 is TGTGCCAGCAGCCCCACCACTGGGGACACCGGGTCGTCCGAAGCTTTCTTT.

The chain couples TRBV18 to TRBJ2-5; TRBD2 matches 9 bases. J lost 3 bases, V lost 0 bases, and 5 bases had no gene match. CDR1 is KGHSH, CDR2 LQKENI, per germline. The CDR3 totals 16 residues. The chain's CDR3 is CASSPPKRLAEETQYF. The CDR3 nucleotides read TGTGCCAGCTCACCACCAAAAAGACTAGCGGAAGAGACCCAGTACTTC.

The chain links TRBV6-2 or TRBV6-3 to TRBJ2-7; TRBD2 matches at 11 bases. Germline loops: CDR1 MNHEY, CDR2 SVGEGT. V was clipped by 5 bases and J by 11 bases; unmatched bases: 8. The CDR3 loop spans 13 amino acids. The CDR3 loop reads CASSIRLAGMEYF. CDR3 nucleotides: TGTGCCAGCAGTATCAGACTAGCGGGGATGGAGTACTTC.

The chain recombines TRBV9 with TRBJ2-7, with 11 nucleotides matching TRBD2. V dropped 4 bases and J dropped 3; count of bases not matched to a gene: 9. Germline CDR1 reads SGDLS; CDR2 reads YYNGEE. The CDR3 runs 16 residues. The CDR3 is CASSPRSSGGFYEQYF. For the CDR3, the DNA is TGTGCCAGCAGCCCCCGGTCTAGCGGGGGGTTCTACGAGCAGTACTTC.

J is TRBJ1-5 and V is TRBV24-1; TRBD1 matches 8 bases. The CDR3 totals 16 residues. Trimming removed 4 bases from V and 4 bases from J; junction bases left unmatched: 8. From germline, CDR1 is KGHDR and CDR2 SFDVKD. CDR3 residues: CATSDPRQGANQPQHF. Here the CDR3 DNA reads TGTGCCACCAGTGACCCTCGGCAGGGGGCGAATCAGCCCCAGCATTTT.

The chain has TRBV5-4 and TRBJ1-2; possible D gene TRBD1, 6 bases. From germline, CDR1 is SGHNT and CDR2 YYREEE (reference sequence). The CDR3 spans 15 residues. Trimming left V 4 bases short and J 5 bases short, with 18 bases between. In DNA, the CDR3 is TGTGCCAGCAGCCAAGACAGGCTCGCCGTGTATGGCTACACCTTC. It encodes CASSQDRLAVYGYTF. The complete variable domain, with remaining parts taken from reference TRBV5-4 and TRBJ1-2, reads ETGVTQSPTHLIKTRGQQVTLRCSSQSGHNTVSWYQQALGQGPQFIFQYYREEENGRGNFPPRFSGLQFPNYSSELNVNALELDDSALYLCASSQDRLAVYGYTFGSGTRLTVV.

The chain carries TRBV4-3 and TRBJ2-3; 7 nucleotides line up with TRBD2. Germline-derived CDR1 and CDR2 are LGHNA and YSLEER. The CDR3 consists of 16 residues. Trimming took 1 base from V and 0 from J; bases not matched to a gene: 4. The CDR3 region is CASSQARGSSTDTQYF. The CDR3 region has the DNA TGCGCCAGCAGCCAAGCGCGGGGGTCTAGCACAGATACGCAGTATTTT.

The chain has TRBV18 and TRBJ1-2, with D perhaps matching TRBD1 (5 bases). There are 12 residues in the CDR3. The V and J ends lost 3 bases and 8 bases respectively, with 10 bases between them. In germline, CDR1 is KGHSH, CDR2 LQKENI. CDR3: CASSPGGEGYTF. In nucleotides, the CDR3 is TGTGCCAGCTCACCTGGGGGGGAAGGCTACACCTTC.

This clone was found once. The genes are TRBV28 and TRBJ1-6, with D possibly TRBD1 on 6 matching bases. This CDR3 contains 15 residues. Germline lookup yields CDR1 MDHEN and CDR2 SYDVKM. Trimming took 4 bases from V and 10 from J, leaving 17 bases between them. As DNA, the CDR3 is TGTGCCAGCAGTTATGCGAGGGGGTTAGGGTCACCCCTCCACTTT. Encoded protein: CASSYARGLGSPLHF.

In DNA form, the CDR3 reads TGTGCCAGCAGCTCAACCCCTGGCGGGGGCCTCTACAATGAGCAGTTCTTC. This sequence encodes CASSSTPGGGLYNEQFF. The chain employs TRBV7-3 and TRBJ2-1; D perhaps matches TRBD2 (7 bases). The CDR3 has 17 amino acids. Trimming removed 4 bases from V and 3 bases from J, with 19 bases in between. CDR1 and CDR2 (germline): SGHTA, FQGTGA.

The rearrangement uses TRBV7-3 and TRBJ1-2, with unresolved D. In germline, CDR1 is SGHTA, CDR2 FQGTGA. Trimming shortened V by 5 bases and J by 3 bases, and 10 bases separated the two germline ends. The CDR3 consists of 13 residues. CDR3 sequence reads: CASSPDGDYGYTF. CDR3 DNA sequence: TGTGCCAGCAGCCCCGACGGGGACTATGGCTACACCTTC.

The chain combines TRBV29-1 with TRBJ2-3; 7 bases match TRBD2. V lost 8 bases and J lost 2; bases outside the gene matches: 7. CDR1 and CDR2 from the germline V gene are SQVTM and ANQGSEA. CDR3 size: 13 residues. The CDR3 bases are TGCAGCTACCTAGCGGAAAACACAGATACGCAGTATTTT. It is translated as CSYLAENTDTQYF.

V and J are TRBV7-2 and TRBJ2-3; 8 nucleotides align to TRBD1. The CDR3 length is 17 residues. Per the germline V gene, CDR1 is SGHTA and CDR2 is FQGNSA. Losses at the gene ends were 5 bases for V and 2 bases for J; bases not matched to a gene: 12. Here the CDR3 DNA reads TGTGCCAGCAGCCCACAAGCAGGACAGGGCTTCACAGATACGCAGTATTTT. As protein: CASSPQAGQGFTDTQYF.